These T cell receptor beta chains were read from a single sample in a study of OX40 agonist ivuxolimab in advanced cancers. Method: immunoSEQ multiplex PCR; TCRdb's copy keeps in-frame clones and lacks some. Of some 70,000 clones in the sample, roughly 90% were seen once. The specimen comprised CD4+ or CD8+ T cells sorted from blood, sampled in a trial of the OX40 agonist ivuxolimab. These TCRs come from an adult with an advanced solid tumor such as melanoma, head and neck, liver or kidney cancer. Each CDR3 is given with its conserved first and last residue. A D gene is named only where the DNA matches it firmly. Clone size is shown for a subset of rows, as once, few, many or a class of expanded clone.

CDR3 protein,CDR3 DNA,D gene,J gene,clone size,V gene
CASSLDFYTGELFF,TGTGCCAGCAGCTTAGACTTTTACACCGGGGAGCTGTTTTTT,-,TRBJ2-2,-,TRBV11-3
CASEYAILANTGELFF,TGCGCCAGCGAGTACGCAATCCTAGCGAACACCGGGGAGCTGTTTTTT,-,TRBJ2-2,-,TRBV10-1
CASSSVAGGRNEQFF,TGTGCCAGCAGCTCGGTAGCGGGGGGGCGTAATGAGCAGTTCTTC,TRBD2,TRBJ2-1,-,TRBV11-2
CASSSEAGEAFF,TGTGCCAGCAGCTCCGAGGCGGGTGAAGCTTTCTTT,-,TRBJ1-1,-,TRBV7-9
CASSETGPAGGGYTF,TGTGCCAGCAGCGAGACCGGGCCGGCGGGGGGAGGCTACACCTTC,-,TRBJ1-2,-,TRBV2
CASSLAGQDSPLHF,TGTGCCAGCAGCCTGGCGGGCCAGGATTCACCCCTCCACTTT,-,TRBJ1-6,few,TRBV11-2
CASRTGQPQHF,TGTGCCAGCCGAACAGGTCAGCCCCAGCATTTT,-,TRBJ1-5,-,TRBV6-1
CASSAGMSETQYF,TGCGCCAGCAGCGCCGGGATGTCAGAGACCCAGTACTTC,-,TRBJ2-5,-,TRBV5-1
CASSPLGQGGGYTF,TGCGCCAGCAGCCCACTGGGACAGGGCGGTGGCTACACCTTC,TRBD1,TRBJ1-2,-,TRBV5-1
CASSEGGSGANVLTF,TGCGCCAGCAGCGAAGGGGGTTCCGGGGCCAACGTCCTGACTTTC,-,TRBJ2-6,-,TRBV5-1
CASSAGGTRTGELFF,TGTGCCAGCAGCGCGGGGGGGACGAGGACCGGGGAGCTGTTTTTT,TRBD2,TRBJ2-2,-,TRBV5-4
CASRSLRFAYEQYF,TGTGCCAGCCGATCGTTGAGGTTTGCCTACGAGCAGTACTTC,-,TRBJ2-7,-,TRBV11-2
CASSPTGAGNTIYF,TGTGCCAGCAGTCCCACAGGAGCGGGAAACACCATATATTTT,-,TRBJ1-3,few,TRBV7-9
CASSPSGQGGSTEAFF,TGTGCCAGCTCACCGTCGGGACAGGGAGGGTCCACTGAAGCTTTCTTT,TRBD1,TRBJ1-1,-,TRBV18
CSVLLASLGHEQFF,TGCAGCGTTTTGCTGGCCTCCCTGGGTCATGAGCAGTTCTTC,-,TRBJ2-1,-,TRBV29-1
CASTYRDRRSEAFF,TGTGCCAGCACGTACCGGGACAGGCGTTCAGAAGCTTTCTTT,TRBD1,TRBJ1-1,once,TRBV7-2
CASSQAFAEAFF,TGTGCCAGCAGCCAAGCCTTCGCTGAAGCTTTCTTT,-,TRBJ1-1,-,TRBV7-2
CASSPPSSRGLYGYTF,TGTGCCAGCTCACCACCGAGTAGCCGGGGATTATATGGCTACACCTTC,-,TRBJ1-2,-,TRBV18